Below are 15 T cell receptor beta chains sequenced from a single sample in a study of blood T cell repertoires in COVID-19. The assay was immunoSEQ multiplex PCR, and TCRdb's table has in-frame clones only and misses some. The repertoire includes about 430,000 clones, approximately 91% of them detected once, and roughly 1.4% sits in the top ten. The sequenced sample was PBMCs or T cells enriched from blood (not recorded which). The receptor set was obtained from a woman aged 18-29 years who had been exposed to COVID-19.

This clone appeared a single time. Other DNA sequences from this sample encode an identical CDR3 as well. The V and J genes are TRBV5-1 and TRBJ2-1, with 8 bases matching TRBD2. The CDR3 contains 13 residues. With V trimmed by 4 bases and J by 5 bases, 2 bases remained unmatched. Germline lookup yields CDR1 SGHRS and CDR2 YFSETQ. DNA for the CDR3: TGCGCCAGCAGCCCGGGGGGGAACAATGAGCAGTTCTTC. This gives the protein CASSPGGNNEQFF.

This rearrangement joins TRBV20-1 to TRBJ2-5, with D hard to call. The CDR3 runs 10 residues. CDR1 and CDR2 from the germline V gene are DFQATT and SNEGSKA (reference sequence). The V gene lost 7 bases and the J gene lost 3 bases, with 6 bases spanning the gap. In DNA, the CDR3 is TGCAGTGTAAACAAAGAGACCCAGTACTTC. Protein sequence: CSVNKETQYF.

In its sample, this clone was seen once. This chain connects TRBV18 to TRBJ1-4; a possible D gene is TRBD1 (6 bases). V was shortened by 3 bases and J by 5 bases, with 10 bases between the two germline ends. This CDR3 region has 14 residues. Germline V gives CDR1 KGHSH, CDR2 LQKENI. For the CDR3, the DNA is TGTGCCAGCTCACCGGACAGCCGAAATGAAAAACTGTTTTTT. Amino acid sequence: CASSPDSRNEKLFF.

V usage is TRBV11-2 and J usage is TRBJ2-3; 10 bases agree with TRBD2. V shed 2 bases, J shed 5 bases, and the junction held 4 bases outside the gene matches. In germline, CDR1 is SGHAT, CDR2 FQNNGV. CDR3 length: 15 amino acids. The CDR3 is CASSLTSGIGDTQYF. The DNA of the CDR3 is TGTGCCAGCAGCTTAACTAGCGGGATTGGAGATACGCAGTATTTT.

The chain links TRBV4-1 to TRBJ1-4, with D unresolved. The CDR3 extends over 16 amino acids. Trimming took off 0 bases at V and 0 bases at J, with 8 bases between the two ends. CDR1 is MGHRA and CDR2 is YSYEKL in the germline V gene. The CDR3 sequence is CASSQDPPATNEKLFF. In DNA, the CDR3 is TGCGCCAGCAGCCAAGACCCACCAGCAACTAATGAAAAACTGTTTTTT.

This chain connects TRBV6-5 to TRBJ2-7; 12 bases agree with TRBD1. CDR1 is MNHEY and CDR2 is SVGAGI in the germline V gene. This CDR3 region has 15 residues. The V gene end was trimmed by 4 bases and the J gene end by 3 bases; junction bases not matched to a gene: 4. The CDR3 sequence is CASSSGTGGVYEQYF. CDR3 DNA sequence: TGTGCCAGCAGTTCCGGGACAGGGGGCGTCTACGAGCAGTACTTC.

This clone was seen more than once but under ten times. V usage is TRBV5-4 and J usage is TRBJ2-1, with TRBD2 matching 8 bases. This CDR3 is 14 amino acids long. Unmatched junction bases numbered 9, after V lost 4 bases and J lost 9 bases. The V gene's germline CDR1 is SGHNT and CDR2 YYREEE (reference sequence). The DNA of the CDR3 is TGTGCCAGCAGCCCCAGGACTAGCCTTGGTGAGCAGTTCTTC. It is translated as CASSPRTSLGEQFF.

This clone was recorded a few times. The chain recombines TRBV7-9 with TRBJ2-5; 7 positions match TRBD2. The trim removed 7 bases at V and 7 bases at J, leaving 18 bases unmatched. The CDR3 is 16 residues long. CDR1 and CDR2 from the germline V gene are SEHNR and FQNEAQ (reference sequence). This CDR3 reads CASTSAASGSLGTQYF. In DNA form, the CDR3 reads TGTGCCAGCACCTCAGCGGCTAGCGGTTCCCTGGGGACCCAGTACTTC.

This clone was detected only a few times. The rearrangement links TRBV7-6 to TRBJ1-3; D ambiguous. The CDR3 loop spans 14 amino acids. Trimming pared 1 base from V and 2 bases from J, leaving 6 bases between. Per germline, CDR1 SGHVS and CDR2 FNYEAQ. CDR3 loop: CASSLVATGNTIYF. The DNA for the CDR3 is TGTGCCAGCAGCTTAGTAGCTACTGGAAACACCATATATTTT.

For the CDR3, the DNA is TGTGCCAGCAGTTTATTCGGACTAGCGAAGTCTGGGGCCAACGTCCTGACTTTC. It specifies CASSLFGLAKSGANVLTF. The rearrangement uses TRBV28 and TRBJ2-6; 9 positions match TRBD2. V trimming: 1 base; J trimming: 1 base; junction bases outside the gene matches: 5. This CDR3 has 18 amino acids. Germline CDR1 reads MDHEN; CDR2 reads SYDVKM.

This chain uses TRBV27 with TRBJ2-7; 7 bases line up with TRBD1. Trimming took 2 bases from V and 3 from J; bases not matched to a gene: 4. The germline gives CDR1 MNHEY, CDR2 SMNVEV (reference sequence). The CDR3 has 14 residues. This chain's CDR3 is CASSLIQGLYEQYF. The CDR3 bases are TGTGCCAGCAGTTTAATACAGGGGCTCTACGAGCAGTACTTC.

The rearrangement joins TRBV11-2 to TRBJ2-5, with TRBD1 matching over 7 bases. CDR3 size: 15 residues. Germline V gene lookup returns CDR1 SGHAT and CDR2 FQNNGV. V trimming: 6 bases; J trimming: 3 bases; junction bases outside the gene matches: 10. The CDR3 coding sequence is TGTGCCAGCAGTATAAGCCGGGACAGCAAAGAGACCCAGTACTTC. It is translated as CASSISRDSKETQYF.

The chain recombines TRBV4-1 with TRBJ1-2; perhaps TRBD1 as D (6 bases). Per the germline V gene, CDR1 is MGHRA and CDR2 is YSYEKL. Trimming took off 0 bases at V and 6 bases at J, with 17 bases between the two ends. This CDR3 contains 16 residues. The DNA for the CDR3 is TGCGCCAGCAGCCAAGATTTAGCTAGGGGGGGGCATGGCTACACCTTC. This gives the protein CASSQDLARGGHGYTF.

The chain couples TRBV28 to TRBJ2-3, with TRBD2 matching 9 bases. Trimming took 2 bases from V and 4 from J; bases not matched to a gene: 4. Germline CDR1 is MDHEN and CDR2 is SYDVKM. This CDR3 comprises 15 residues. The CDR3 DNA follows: TGTGCCAGCAGTTTACCCGGACTAGCGCCAGATACGCAGTATTTT. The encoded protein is CASSLPGLAPDTQYF. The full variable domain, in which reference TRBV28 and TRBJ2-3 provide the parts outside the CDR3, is DVKVTQSSRYLVKRTGEKVFLECVQDMDHENMFWYRQDPGLGLRLIYFSYDVKMKEKGDIPEGYSVSREKKERFSLILESASTNQTSMYLCASSLPGLAPDTQYFGPGTRLTVL.

CDR3 bases: TGTGCCAGCAGCTTAAGGGGGGCGGGGGGCCGCCAGCCCCAGCATTTT. It codes for CASSLRGAGGRQPQHF. J is TRBJ1-5 and V is TRBV7-6, with D maybe TRBD1 (6 bases). The germline V and J ends were trimmed by 2 bases and 7 bases, with 18 bases remaining between them. Germline values: CDR1 SGHVS, CDR2 FNYEAQ. The CDR3 contains 16 residues.